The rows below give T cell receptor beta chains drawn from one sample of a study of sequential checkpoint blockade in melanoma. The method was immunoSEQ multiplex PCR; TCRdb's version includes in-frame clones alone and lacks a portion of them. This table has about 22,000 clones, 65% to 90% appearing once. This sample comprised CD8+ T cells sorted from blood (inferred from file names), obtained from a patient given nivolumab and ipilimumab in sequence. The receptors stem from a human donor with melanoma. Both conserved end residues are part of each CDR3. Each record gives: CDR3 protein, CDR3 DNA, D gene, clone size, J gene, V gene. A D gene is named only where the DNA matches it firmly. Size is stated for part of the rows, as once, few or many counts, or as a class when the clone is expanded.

CDR3aa: CASSHGQGTTGELFF
CDR3nt: TGCGCCAGCAGCCACGGACAGGGAACGACCGGGGAGCTGTTTTTT
d_gene: TRBD1
abundance: -
j_gene: TRBJ2-2
v_gene: TRBV4-1

CDR3aa: CASSLAPRQLGQETQYF
CDR3nt: TGTGCCAGCAGCTTAGCGCCTCGGCAGCTAGGCCAAGAGACCCAGTACTTC
d_gene: -
abundance: -
j_gene: TRBJ2-5
v_gene: TRBV7-2

CDR3aa: CASSRPGESTYEQYF
CDR3nt: TGTGCCAGCAGCCGACCCGGAGAGAGCACCTACGAGCAGTACTTC
d_gene: -
abundance: -
j_gene: TRBJ2-7
v_gene: TRBV7-9

CDR3aa: CASSLTGGLVGETQYF
CDR3nt: TGTGCCAGCAGTTTAACAGGGGGACTTGTGGGAGAGACCCAGTACTTC
d_gene: TRBD1
abundance: -
j_gene: TRBJ2-5
v_gene: TRBV28

CDR3aa: CSFLSRDRGTNEQFF
CDR3nt: TGCAGCTTCCTCTCGCGCGACAGGGGGACCAATGAGCAGTTCTTC
d_gene: TRBD1
abundance: -
j_gene: TRBJ2-1
v_gene: TRBV29-1

CDR3aa: CASGGDEQYF
CDR3nt: TGTGCCAGCGGCGGGGACGAGCAGTACTTC
d_gene: -
abundance: -
j_gene: TRBJ2-7
v_gene: TRBV7-6

CDR3aa: CASSFYSNQPQHF
CDR3nt: TGCGCCAGCAGCTTTTATAGCAATCAGCCCCAGCATTTT
d_gene: -
abundance: -
j_gene: TRBJ1-5
v_gene: TRBV5-1

CDR3aa: CASSRMGRGQETQYF
CDR3nt: TGTGCCAGCAGTAGGATGGGGAGGGGGCAAGAGACCCAGTACTTC
d_gene: -
abundance: -
j_gene: TRBJ2-5
v_gene: TRBV6-6

CDR3aa: CASRGGQGSTDTQYF
CDR3nt: TGTGCCAGCAGAGGAGGACAGGGAAGCACAGATACGCAGTATTTT
d_gene: TRBD1
abundance: -
j_gene: TRBJ2-3
v_gene: TRBV6-6

CDR3aa: CASSTPGRGYNEQFF
CDR3nt: TGTGCCAGCAGCACTCCCGGGAGGGGTTACAATGAGCAGTTCTTC
d_gene: TRBD2
abundance: -
j_gene: TRBJ2-1
v_gene: TRBV6-5

CDR3aa: CASSQGLAGAGQETQYF
CDR3nt: TGTGCCAGCAGCCAAGGACTAGCGGGGGCCGGGCAAGAGACCCAGTACTTC
d_gene: TRBD2
abundance: -
j_gene: TRBJ2-5
v_gene: TRBV7-8

CDR3aa: CASSPAGGVLNTEAFF
CDR3nt: TGTGCCAGCAGCCCTGCAGGGGGCGTACTGAACACTGAAGCTTTCTTT
d_gene: TRBD1
abundance: -
j_gene: TRBJ1-1
v_gene: TRBV5-5

CDR3aa: CATIPRHTPPVLLGAKLFF
CDR3nt: TGTGCCACCATCCCTCGGCATACCCCGCCCGTGCTGTTAGGGGCAAAACTGTTTTTT
d_gene: -
abundance: few
j_gene: TRBJ1-4
v_gene: TRBV21-1